A single sample gave rise to the 10 T cell receptor beta chains below, sequenced in a study of T cell changes during pregnancy in multiple sclerosis. Data came from immunoSEQ multiplex PCR; TCRdb stores just in-frame clones and leaves some out. Of more than 65,000 clones listed, 90% to 95% are singletons. Sequencing used peripheral blood, obtained in the first trimester of pregnancy. All receptors come from a female donor with multiple sclerosis, enrolled in a pregnancy study.

This clone was observed a single time. The chain employs TRBV11-1 and TRBJ1-6; the D gene is possibly TRBD1 (5 bases). This CDR3 is built from 14 residues. V lost 2 bases to trimming and J lost 10 bases, with 12 bases between them. Per the germline V gene, CDR1 is SGHAT and CDR2 is FQDESV (reference sequence). The CDR3 loop is CASSLWGAESPLHF. In DNA, the CDR3 is TGTGCCAGCAGCTTATGGGGCGCGGAATCACCCCTCCACTTT.

V usage is TRBV13 and J usage is TRBJ2-3, with D maybe TRBD2 (6 bases). In germline, CDR1 is PRHDT, CDR2 FYEKMQ (reference sequence). The V end lost 4 bases, the J end lost 1 base, and 9 bases lay between the germline ends. This CDR3 has 14 amino acids. The CDR3 protein is CASSSGEGTDTQYF. The CDR3 nucleotides read TGTGCCAGCAGCTCCGGGGAGGGCACAGATACGCAGTATTTT.

This clone was counted many times. Written as DNA, the CDR3 is TGCGCCAGCAGCCCACTCGGACAGACCTACGAGCAGTACTTC. As protein: CASSPLGQTYEQYF. The rearrangement joins TRBV5-1 to TRBJ2-7; D possibly corresponds to TRBD1 (6 bases). The CDR3 has 14 amino acids. CDR1 is SGHRS, CDR2 YFSETQ, per germline. The V end was cut by 4 bases, the J end by 2 bases, with 13 bases between.

The rearrangement links TRBV7-9 to TRBJ2-3, with D uncertain. Trimming shortened V by 4 bases and J by 3 bases, and 17 bases separated the two germline ends. This CDR3 comprises 16 residues. From germline, CDR1 is SEHNR and CDR2 FQNEAQ (reference sequence). DNA for the CDR3: TGTGCCAGCAGCTCGCCCGACATCCCTAAGACAGATACGCAGTATTTT. The encoded protein is CASSSPDIPKTDTQYF.

This rearrangement joins TRBV11-3 to TRBJ2-5, with 9 positions matching TRBD2. The germline gives CDR1 SGHNT, CDR2 YENEEA. The CDR3 is made up of 13 amino acids. The CDR3 DNA is TGTCCACAAGCGGGAGGCTCACGGGAGACCCAGTACTTC. It is translated as CPQAGGSRETQYF.

V and J are TRBV11-3 and TRBJ2-5; D perhaps matches TRBD2 (7 bases). The CDR3 runs 15 residues. V was pared by 2 bases and J by 2 bases, with 12 bases between. Germline values: CDR1 SGHNT, CDR2 YENEEA. In DNA form, the CDR3 reads TGTGCCAGCAGCTTAAAGAGGGGGGGGCAAGAGACCCAGTACTTC. This sequence encodes CASSLKRGGQETQYF.

This chain connects TRBV6-5 to TRBJ2-7; TRBD2 matches 8 bases. This CDR3 is built from 15 residues. V trimming: 6 bases; J trimming: 4 bases; junction bases outside the gene matches: 11. CDR1 is MNHEY, CDR2 SVGAGI, per germline. The CDR3 is CASSRWGIAGYEQYF. CDR3 nucleotides: TGTGCCAGCAGCCGCTGGGGGATAGCGGGGTACGAGCAGTACTTC.

The chain couples TRBV7-3 to TRBJ2-2; no firm D call. CDR3 length: 15 amino acids. Germline CDR1 and CDR2: SGHTA and FQGTGA. The ends were cut back, 1 base at V and 1 base at J, with 7 bases in the middle. The CDR3 reads CASSLITGNTGELFF. CDR3 DNA: TGTGCCAGCAGCTTAATAACTGGGAACACCGGGGAGCTGTTTTTT.

This clone was counted only a few times. The chain is built from TRBV19 and TRBJ1-1, with a tentative D call TRBD1 (6 bases). Trimming removed 4 bases from V and 5 bases from J, with 17 bases in between. Per the germline V gene, CDR1 is LNHDA and CDR2 is SQIVND (reference sequence). This CDR3 is built from 15 residues. The CDR3 region has the DNA TGTGCCAGTAGTACCCGGCTACAAGGGGGTACTGAAGCTTTCTTT. Amino acids: CASSTRLQGGTEAFF.

The chain recombines TRBV25-1 with TRBJ2-1; 7 bases align to TRBD1. The CDR3 loop spans 17 amino acids. Germline lookup yields CDR1 MGHDK and CDR2 SYGVNS. The V segment lost 4 bases and the J segment 2 bases; nucleotides outside the gene matches: 11. The CDR3 DNA reads TGTGCCAGCAGTGGAGAGAGGGGGCAGGGGGCCTACAATGAGCAGTTCTTC. Translation gives CASSGERGQGAYNEQFF.